This T cell receptor beta chain originates from a study of shared clonotypes between healthy human individuals. Overall study results and limits: A reduction in generation probabilities was seen for non-shared clonotypes relative to those shared by all four donors. Rarefaction exposed incomplete sorted-subset sequencing despite large depth.

Germline V gene sequence: CDR1 MNHEY, CDR2 SVGAGI. V lost 2 bases and J lost 5; bases outside the gene matches: 6. The CDR3 covers 14 residues. A CD45RA+ naive subset and a CD45RA-negative memory subset were split from CD4+ cells. Some clones are missing from TCRdb's copy, which holds only in-frame ones; the method was immunoSEQ multiplex PCR. Of over a million clones in the sample, around 74% were seen once. Note on this clone: The antigen is unknown.

The chain employs TRBV6-5 and TRBJ2-7; the match to TRBD2 covers 7 bases. The material sequenced was memory CD4+ T cells sorted from blood. Stated subset: CD45RA-negative fraction. The source is a man younger than 35 in good health. CDR3 nucleotides: TGTGCCAGCAGTTACATTGGCGGGGGTAACGAGCAGTACTTC. The encoded protein is CASSYIGGGNEQYF.